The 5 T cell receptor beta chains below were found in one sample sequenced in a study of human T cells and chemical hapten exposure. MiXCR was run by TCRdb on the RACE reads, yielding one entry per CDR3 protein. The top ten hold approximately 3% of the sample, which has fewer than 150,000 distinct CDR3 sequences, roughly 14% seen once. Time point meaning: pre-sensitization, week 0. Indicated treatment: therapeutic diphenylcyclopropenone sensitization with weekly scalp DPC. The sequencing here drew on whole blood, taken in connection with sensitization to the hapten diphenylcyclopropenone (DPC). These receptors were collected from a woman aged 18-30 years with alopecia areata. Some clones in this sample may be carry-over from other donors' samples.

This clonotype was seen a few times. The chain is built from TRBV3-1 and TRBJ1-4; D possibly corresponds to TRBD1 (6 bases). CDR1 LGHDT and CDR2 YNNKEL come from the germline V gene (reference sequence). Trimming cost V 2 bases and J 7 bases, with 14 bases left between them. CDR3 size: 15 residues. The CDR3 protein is CASSQRGRVPEKLFF. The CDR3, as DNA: TGTGCCAGCAGCCAAAGGGGGAGGGTCCCTGAAAAACTGTTTTTT.

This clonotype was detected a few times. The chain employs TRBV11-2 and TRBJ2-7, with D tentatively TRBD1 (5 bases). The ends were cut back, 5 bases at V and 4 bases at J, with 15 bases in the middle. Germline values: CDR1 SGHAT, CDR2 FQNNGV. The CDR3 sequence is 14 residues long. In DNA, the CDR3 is TGTGCCAGCAGCCGTTTTAGGGGCGGATACGAGCAGTACTTC. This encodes CASSRFRGGYEQYF. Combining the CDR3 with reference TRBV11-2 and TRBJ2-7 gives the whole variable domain EAGVAQSPRYKIIEKRQSVAFWCNPISGHATLYWYQQILGQGPKLLIQFQNNGVVDDSQLPKDRFSAERLKGVDSTLKIQPAKLEDSAVYLCASSRFRGGYEQYFGPGTRLTVT.

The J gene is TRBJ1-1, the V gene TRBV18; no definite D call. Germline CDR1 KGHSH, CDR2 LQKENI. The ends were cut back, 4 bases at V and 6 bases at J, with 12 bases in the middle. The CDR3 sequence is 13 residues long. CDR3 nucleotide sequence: TGTGCCAGCTCACTCCGAGAGGAAGCTGAAGCTTTCTTT. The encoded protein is CASSLREEAEAFF.

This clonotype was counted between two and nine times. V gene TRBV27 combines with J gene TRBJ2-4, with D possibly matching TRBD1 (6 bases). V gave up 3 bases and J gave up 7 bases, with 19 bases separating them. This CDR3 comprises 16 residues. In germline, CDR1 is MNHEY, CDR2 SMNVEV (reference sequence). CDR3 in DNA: TGTGCCAGCAGTTTTGACTGGGGGCCTCATCGGAACATTCAGTACTTC. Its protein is CASSFDWGPHRNIQYF.

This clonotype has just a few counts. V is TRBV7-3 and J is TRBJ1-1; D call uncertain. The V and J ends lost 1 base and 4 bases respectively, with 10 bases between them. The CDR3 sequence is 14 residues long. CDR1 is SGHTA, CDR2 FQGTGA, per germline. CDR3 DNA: TGTGCCAGCAGCTTAAAGGGATTGGGCACTGAAGCTTTCTTT. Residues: CASSLKGLGTEAFF.